This passage covers 18 T cell receptor beta chains from one sample sequenced in a study of vaccination effects on CD4 cells after COVID-19. Antigen specificity for these receptors is unknown. Using immunoSEQ multiplex PCR, the repertoire was profiled, and TCRdb retains in-frame clones only, with some absent. The table lists over 60,000 clones, roughly 76% of them singletons. ViraFEST assay sequencing came after antigen-specific CD4+ T cells were expanded with viral peptide pools. CD4+ T cell isolation took place after about nine days of culture. Vaccinees lacked prior SARS-CoV-2 infection and tested negative for nucleocapsid antibodies. The sequencing here drew on CD4+ T cells from PBMCs cultured with HCoV-NL63 spike peptides, taken before COVID-19 vaccination. These receptor sequences come from a human donor who received a COVID-19 vaccine.

The chain carries TRBV28 and TRBJ2-7, with D tentatively TRBD1 (5 bases). The V end was cut by 7 bases, the J end by 2 bases, with 15 bases between. The CDR3 has 14 amino acids. Germline V lookup: CDR1 MDHEN, CDR2 SYDVKM. The CDR3 DNA sequence: TGTGCCAGCACCCCCAGCAGGGCCCCCTACGAGCAGTACGTC. This encodes CASTPSRAPYEQYV.

In this sample, this clone turned up a few times. The chain carries TRBV5-5 and TRBJ1-4; perhaps TRBD1 as D (5 bases). The CDR3 runs to 18 residues. Germline values: CDR1 SGHKS, CDR2 YYEKEE (reference sequence). Trimming cost V 1 base and J 0 bases, with 16 bases left between them. The CDR3 coding sequence is TGTGCCAGCAGCTTGATCCCGGGACCTTTTGCAACTAATGAAAAACTGTTTTTT. It encodes CASSLIPGPFATNEKLFF. Drawing the rest from reference TRBV5-5 and TRBJ1-4, the complete variable domain is DAGVTQSPTHLIKTRGQQVTLRCSPISGHKSVSWYQQVLGQGPQFIFQYYEKEERGRGNFPDRFSARQFPNYSSELNVNALLLGDSALYLCASSLIPGPFATNEKLFFGSGTQLSVL.

The chain carries TRBV19 and TRBJ2-2; TRBD1 matches 7 bases. This CDR3 contains 15 residues. Per the germline V gene, CDR1 is LNHDA and CDR2 is SQIVND (reference sequence). V dropped 3 bases and J dropped 5; count of bases not matched to a gene: 6. CDR3 sequence: CASSIRQGLTGELFF. CDR3 coding DNA: TGTGCCAGTAGTATTAGACAGGGTTTGACCGGGGAGCTGTTTTTT. The full variable domain, with the rest looked up from reference TRBV19 and TRBJ2-2, is DGGITQSPKYLFRKEGQNVTLSCEQNLNHDAMYWYRQDPGQGLRLIYYSQIVNDFQKGDIAEGYSVSREKKESFPLTVTSAQKNPTAFYLCASSIRQGLTGELFFGEGSRLTVL.

The chain has TRBV2 and TRBJ2-7; D is possibly TRBD1 (6 bases). This CDR3 has 12 residues. The V gene's germline CDR1 is SNHLY and CDR2 FYNNEI. Between the trimmed V and J ends, which lost 4 bases and 5 bases, there was a span of 9 bases. The CDR3 reads CASSVQGNEQYV. The CDR3 DNA follows: TGTGCCAGCAGTGTACAGGGCAACGAGCAGTACGTC.

This chain connects TRBV4-3 to TRBJ1-1, with D unresolved. V lost 3 bases, J lost 4 bases, and 15 bases lay in between. The CDR3 is 15 amino acids. Germline-derived CDR1 and CDR2 are LGHNA and YSLEER. CDR3 protein: CASSQRQIWGTEAFF. For the CDR3, the DNA is TGCGCCAGCAGCCAGCGACAAATCTGGGGCACTGAAGCTTTCTTT.

The chain couples TRBV7-8 to TRBJ2-7; 10 bases map to TRBD1. Unmatched junction bases numbered 6, after V lost 5 bases and J lost 2 bases. Germline CDR1 reads SGHVS; CDR2 reads FQNEAQ. CDR3 size: 15 residues. Written as DNA, the CDR3 is TGTGCCAGCAGCAGAACCGGGACAGGGGCCTACGAGCAGTACGTC. Amino acid sequence: CASSRTGTGAYEQYV.

The V call is TRBV3-1 (or the pseudogene TRBV3-2), the J call TRBJ2-3; TRBD2 might be the D (6 bases). Trimming removed 2 bases from V and 6 bases from J, with 15 bases in between. The CDR3 extends over 15 amino acids. Germline values: CDR1 LGHDT, CDR2 YNNKEL (reference sequence). The CDR3 sequence: CASSQSPQEGDTQYF. CDR3 coding DNA: TGTGCCAGCAGCCAATCTCCCCAGGAGGGGGATACGCAGTATTTT.

This chain connects TRBV7-2 to TRBJ1-2; unclear D gene. Looked up from germline, CDR1 is SGHTA and CDR2 is FQGNSA. V gave up 4 bases and J gave up 4 bases, with 10 bases separating them. CDR3 length: 13 residues. The DNA of the CDR3 is TGTGCCAGCAGCTCCTTGACCGTCTATGGCTACACCTTC. Protein sequence: CASSSLTVYGYTF.

There are a few counts of this clone. The chain is built from TRBV5-4 and TRBJ2-5, with 8 bases identical to TRBD2. Germline CDR1 and CDR2: SGHNT and YYREEE (reference sequence). The ends lost 4 bases at V and 2 bases at J; junction bases unmatched: 7. The CDR3 is 15 amino acids. Written as DNA, the CDR3 is TGTGCCAGCAGCACAACTAGCGGCCCACAAGAGACCCAGTACTTC. It is translated as CASSTTSGPQETQYF.

The genes are TRBV19 and TRBJ1-1, with no clear D. Trimming took 6 bases from V and 1 from J, leaving 9 bases between them. This CDR3 has 13 residues. The germline V gene has CDR1 LNHDA and CDR2 SQIVND (reference sequence). The CDR3 region is CASRGPGNTEAFF. In DNA form, the CDR3 reads TGTGCCAGTAGAGGTCCGGGGAACACTGAAGCTTTCTTT. Based on the CDR3 plus reference TRBV19 and TRBJ1-1, the full variable domain is DGGITQSPKYLFRKEGQNVTLSCEQNLNHDAMYWYRQDPGQGLRLIYYSQIVNDFQKGDIAEGYSVSREKKESFPLTVTSAQKNPTAFYLCASRGPGNTEAFFGQGTRLTVV.

J is TRBJ1-6 and V is TRBV10-3, with 7 positions matching TRBD1. After removal of 10 bases from V and 8 bases from J, the junction contained 11 bases not matched to a gene. The CDR3 sequence is 14 residues long. The germline CDR1 and CDR2 sequences are ENHRY and SYGVKD. Written as DNA, the CDR3 is TGTGCCACCGTTGACAGGGCAGGCGATTCACCCCTCCACTTT. Translating it yields CATVDRAGDSPLHF.

V gene TRBV7-2 combines with J gene TRBJ2-3; a possible D gene is TRBD2 (7 bases). This CDR3 contains 17 residues. Germline lookup yields CDR1 SGHTA and CDR2 FQGNSA. Trimming pared 0 bases from V and 0 bases from J, leaving 13 bases between. The DNA for the CDR3 is TGTGCCAGCAGCTTAGCGGGGGGGACACTAAGCACAGATACGCAGTATTTT. Amino acids: CASSLAGGTLSTDTQYF.

This clone was detected only once. The rearrangement joins TRBV10-3 to TRBJ1-2; no firm D call. Per germline, CDR1 ENHRY and CDR2 SYGVKD. CDR3 length: 12 residues. The V and J ends lost 0 bases and 7 bases respectively, with 6 bases between them. This CDR3 reads CAISESRAGYTF. CDR3 sequence (DNA): TGTGCCATCAGTGAGTCCCGTGCTGGCTACACCTTC.

DNA of the CDR3: TGTGCCAGCAGTCGGGGACAGAATAGGGGCTCTGGAAACACCATATATTTT. Protein sequence: CASSRGQNRGSGNTIYF. The chain is built from TRBV6-7 and TRBJ1-3; 7 bases map to TRBD1. TRBV6-7 is reported as an ORF; its role is uncertain. J was trimmed by 0 bases and V by 5 bases; bases with no gene match: 10. The CDR3 length is 17 residues.

The chain couples TRBV6-5 to TRBJ1-3; no firm D call. The CDR3 length is 16 residues. Between the trimmed V and J ends, which lost 2 bases and 0 bases, there was a span of 11 bases. Germline CDR1 MNHEY, CDR2 SVGAGI. CDR3 nucleotides: TGTGCCAGCAGTTACGTCAGACCAAGCTCTGGAAACACCATATATTTT. It specifies CASSYVRPSSGNTIYF.

The rearrangement joins TRBV24-1 to TRBJ1-2; D is possibly TRBD1 (5 bases). The CDR3 extends over 17 amino acids. Trimming cost V 5 bases and J 3 bases, with 21 bases left between them. Germline values: CDR1 KGHDR, CDR2 SFDVKD. The CDR3 region has the DNA TGTGCCACCAGTGCCCAGGACACCGGGCGAGGACACTATGGCTACACCTTC. It specifies CATSAQDTGRGHYGYTF.

The chain is built from TRBV3-1 (or the pseudogene TRBV3-2) and TRBJ2-2; D perhaps matches TRBD1 (5 bases). CDR1 LGHDT and CDR2 YNNKEL come from the germline V gene (reference sequence). Trimming took 2 bases from V and 5 from J, leaving 21 bases between them. The CDR3 sequence is 18 residues long. CDR3 protein: CASSQLSRGWQSTGELFF. The CDR3 DNA is TGTGCCAGCAGCCAATTGTCTAGGGGTTGGCAGTCGACCGGGGAGCTGTTTTTT.

The sample holds one count of this clone. The V call is TRBV10-2, the J call TRBJ1-5; D gene uncertain. This CDR3 is built from 14 residues. The V gene lost 6 bases and the J gene lost 0 bases, with 9 bases spanning the gap. Germline values: CDR1 WSHSY, CDR2 SAAADI. The CDR3 nucleotides read TGCGCCAGCAGCCGGTCAAATAGCAATCAGCCCCAGCATTTT. This codes for CASSRSNSNQPQHF.